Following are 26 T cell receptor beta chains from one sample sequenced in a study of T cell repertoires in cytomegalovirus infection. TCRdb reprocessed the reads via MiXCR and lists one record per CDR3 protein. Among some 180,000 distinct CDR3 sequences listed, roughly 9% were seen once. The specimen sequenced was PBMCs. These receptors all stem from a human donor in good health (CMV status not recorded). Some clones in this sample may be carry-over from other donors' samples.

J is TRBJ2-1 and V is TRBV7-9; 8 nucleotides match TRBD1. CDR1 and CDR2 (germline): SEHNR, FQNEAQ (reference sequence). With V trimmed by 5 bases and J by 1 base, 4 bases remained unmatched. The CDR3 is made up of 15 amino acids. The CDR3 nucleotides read TGTGCCAGCAGCCGACAGGGGAATTCCTACAATGAGCAGTTCTTC. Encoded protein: CASSRQGNSYNEQFF.

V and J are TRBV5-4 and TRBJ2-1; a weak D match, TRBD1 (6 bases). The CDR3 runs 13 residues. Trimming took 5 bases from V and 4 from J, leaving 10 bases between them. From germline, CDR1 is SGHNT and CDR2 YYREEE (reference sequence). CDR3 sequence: CASSHTGYNEQFF. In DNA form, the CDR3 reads TGTGCCAGCAGTCATACAGGGTACAATGAGCAGTTCTTC.

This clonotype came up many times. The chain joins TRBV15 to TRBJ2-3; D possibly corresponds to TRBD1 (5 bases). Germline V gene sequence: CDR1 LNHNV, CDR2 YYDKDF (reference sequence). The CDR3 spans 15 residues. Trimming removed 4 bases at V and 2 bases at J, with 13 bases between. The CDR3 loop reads CATSTEDSFTDTQYF. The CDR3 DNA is TGTGCCACCAGCACCGAAGACAGTTTCACAGATACGCAGTATTTT.

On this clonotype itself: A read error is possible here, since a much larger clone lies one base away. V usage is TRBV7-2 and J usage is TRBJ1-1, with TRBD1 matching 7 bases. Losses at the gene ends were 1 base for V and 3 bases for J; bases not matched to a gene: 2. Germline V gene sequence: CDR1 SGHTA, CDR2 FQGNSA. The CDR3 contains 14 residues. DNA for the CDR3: TGTGCCAGCAGCTTAGAGGGGGCAGACACTGAAGCTTTCTTT. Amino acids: CASSLEGADTEAFF.

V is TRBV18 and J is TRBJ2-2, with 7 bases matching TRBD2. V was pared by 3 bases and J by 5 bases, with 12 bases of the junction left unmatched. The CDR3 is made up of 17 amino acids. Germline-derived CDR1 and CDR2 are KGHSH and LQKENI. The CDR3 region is CASSPSLGASGTGELFF. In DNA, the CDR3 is TGTGCCAGCTCACCTTCGTTAGGGGCTAGCGGAACCGGGGAGCTGTTTTTT.

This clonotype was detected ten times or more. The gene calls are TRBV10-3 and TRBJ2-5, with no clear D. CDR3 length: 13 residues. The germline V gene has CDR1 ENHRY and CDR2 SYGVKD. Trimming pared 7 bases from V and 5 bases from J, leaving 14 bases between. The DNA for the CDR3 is TGTGCCATCACTCCTGACTCGTTGGAGACCCAGTACTTC. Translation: CAITPDSLETQYF.

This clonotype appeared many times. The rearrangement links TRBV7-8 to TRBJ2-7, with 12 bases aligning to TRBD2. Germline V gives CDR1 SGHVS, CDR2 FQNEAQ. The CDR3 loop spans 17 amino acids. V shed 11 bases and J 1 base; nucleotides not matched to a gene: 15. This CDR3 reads CAGSKSLAGGQSYEQYF. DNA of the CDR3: TGTGCCGGGTCTAAATCACTAGCGGGGGGCCAATCCTACGAGCAGTACTTC.

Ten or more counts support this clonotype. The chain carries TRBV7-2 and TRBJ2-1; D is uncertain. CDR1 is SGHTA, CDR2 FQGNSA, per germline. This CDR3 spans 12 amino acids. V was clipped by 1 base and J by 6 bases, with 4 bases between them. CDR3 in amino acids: CASSLVANEQFF. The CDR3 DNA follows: TGTGCCAGCAGCTTAGTGGCCAATGAGCAGTTCTTC.

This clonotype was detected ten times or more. Here the CDR3 DNA reads TGTGCCAGCAGCAATGATAATGAGCAGTTCTTC. This encodes CASSNDNEQFF. The rearrangement uses TRBV7-2 and TRBJ2-1; D is unclear. The CDR3 loop spans 11 amino acids. Germline V gene data show CDR1 as SGHTA and CDR2 as FQGNSA. Between the trimmed V and J ends, which lost 5 bases and 7 bases, there was a span of 6 bases. Filled out from reference TRBV7-2 and TRBJ2-1, the complete variable domain reads GAGVSQSPSNKVTEKGKDVELRCDPISGHTALYWYRQSLGQGLEFLIYFQGNSAPDKSGLPSDRFSAERTGGSVSTLTIQRTQQEDSAVYLCASSNDNEQFFGPGTRLTVL.

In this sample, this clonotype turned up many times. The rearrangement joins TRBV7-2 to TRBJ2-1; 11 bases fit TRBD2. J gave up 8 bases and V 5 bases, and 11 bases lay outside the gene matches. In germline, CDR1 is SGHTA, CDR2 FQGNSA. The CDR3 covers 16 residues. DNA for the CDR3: TGTGCCAGCAGCCGAGGGACTAGCGGTTGGAGAGATGAGCAGTTCTTC. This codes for CASSRGTSGWRDEQFF.

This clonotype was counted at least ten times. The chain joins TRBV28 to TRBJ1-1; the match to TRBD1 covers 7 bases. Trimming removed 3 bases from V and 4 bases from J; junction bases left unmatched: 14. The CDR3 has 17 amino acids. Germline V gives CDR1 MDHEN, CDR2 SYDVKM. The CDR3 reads CASSFPRAGGKFTEAFF. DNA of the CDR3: TGTGCCAGCAGTTTCCCTAGGGCAGGGGGAAAGTTCACTGAAGCTTTCTTT.

For the CDR3, the DNA is TGCGCCAGCAGCCAAGATACAACAGGGGTCGATGGCTACACCTTC. This codes for CASSQDTTGVDGYTF. The chain is built from TRBV4-3 and TRBJ1-2, with 7 bases identical to TRBD1. Germline CDR1 is LGHNA and CDR2 is YSLEER. The CDR3 is 15 amino acids. With V trimmed by 0 bases and J by 6 bases, 7 bases remained unmatched.

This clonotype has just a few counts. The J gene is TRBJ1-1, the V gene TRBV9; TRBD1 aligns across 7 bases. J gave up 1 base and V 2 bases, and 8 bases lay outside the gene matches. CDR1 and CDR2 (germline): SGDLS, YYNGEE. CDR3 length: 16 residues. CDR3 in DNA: TGTGCCAGCAGCGTGCGAAAGACAGGGAAGAACACTGAAGCTTTCTTT. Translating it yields CASSVRKTGKNTEAFF. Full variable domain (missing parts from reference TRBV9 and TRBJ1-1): DSGVTQTPKHLITATGQRVTLRCSPRSGDLSVYWYQQSLDQGLQFLIQYYNGEERAKGNILERFSAQQFPDLHSELNLSSLELGDSALYFCASSVRKTGKNTEAFFGQGTRLTVV.

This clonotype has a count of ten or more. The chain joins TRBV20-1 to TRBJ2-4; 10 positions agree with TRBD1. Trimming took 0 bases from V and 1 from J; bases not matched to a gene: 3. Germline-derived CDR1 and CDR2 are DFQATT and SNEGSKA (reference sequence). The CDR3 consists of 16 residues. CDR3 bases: TGCAGTGCTAGAGATCCGACAGGGGGCGCCAAAAACATTCAGTACTTC. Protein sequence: CSARDPTGGAKNIQYF.

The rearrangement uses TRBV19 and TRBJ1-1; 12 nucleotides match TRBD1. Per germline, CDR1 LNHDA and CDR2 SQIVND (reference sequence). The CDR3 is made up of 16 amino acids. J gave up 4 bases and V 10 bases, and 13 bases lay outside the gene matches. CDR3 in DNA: TGTGCCACCGTCTCCGGGACAGGGGGCTCGGGCACTGAAGCTTTCTTT. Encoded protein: CATVSGTGGSGTEAFF. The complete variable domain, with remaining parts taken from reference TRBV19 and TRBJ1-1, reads DGGITQSPKYLFRKEGQNVTLSCEQNLNHDAMYWYRQDPGQGLRLIYYSQIVNDFQKGDIAEGYSVSREKKESFPLTVTSAQKNPTAFYLCATVSGTGGSGTEAFFGQGTRLTVV.

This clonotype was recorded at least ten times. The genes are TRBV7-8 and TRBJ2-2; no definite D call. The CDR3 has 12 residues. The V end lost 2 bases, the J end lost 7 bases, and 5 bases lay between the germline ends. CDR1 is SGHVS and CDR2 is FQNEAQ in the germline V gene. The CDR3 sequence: CASSLKLGELFF. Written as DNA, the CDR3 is TGTGCCAGCAGCTTAAAGCTCGGGGAGCTGTTTTTT.

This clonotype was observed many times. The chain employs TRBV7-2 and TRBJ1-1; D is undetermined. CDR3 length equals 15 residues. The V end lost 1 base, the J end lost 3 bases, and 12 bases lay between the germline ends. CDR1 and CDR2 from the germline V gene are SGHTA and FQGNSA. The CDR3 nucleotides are TGTGCCAGCAGCTTAGAGCCCGTCCGGGACACTGAAGCTTTCTTT. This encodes CASSLEPVRDTEAFF.

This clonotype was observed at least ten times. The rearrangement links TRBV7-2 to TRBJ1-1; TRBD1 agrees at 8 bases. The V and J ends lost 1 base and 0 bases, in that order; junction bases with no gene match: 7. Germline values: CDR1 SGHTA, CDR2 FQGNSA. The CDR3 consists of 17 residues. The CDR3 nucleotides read TGTGCCAGCAGCTTAGTAGGGACAGGAAGGATGAACACTGAAGCTTTCTTT. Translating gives CASSLVGTGRMNTEAFF.

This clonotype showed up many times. The CDR3 loop is CASSPRVGSYNEQFF. CDR3 nucleotide sequence: TGTGCCAGCAGCCCTAGGGTTGGATCCTACAATGAGCAGTTCTTC. This chain connects TRBV7-3 to TRBJ2-1; D uncertain. Germline CDR1 is SGHTA and CDR2 is FQGTGA. This CDR3 has 15 amino acids. Deletions cut 5 bases from V and 1 base from J, with 12 bases between. The entire variable domain, with the rest obtained from reference TRBV7-3 and TRBJ2-1, is as follows: GAGVSQTPSNKVTEKGKYVELRCDPISGHTALYWYRQSLGQGPEFLIYFQGTGAADDSGLPNDRFFAVRPEGSVSTLKIQRTERGDSAVYLCASSPRVGSYNEQFFGPGTRLTVL.

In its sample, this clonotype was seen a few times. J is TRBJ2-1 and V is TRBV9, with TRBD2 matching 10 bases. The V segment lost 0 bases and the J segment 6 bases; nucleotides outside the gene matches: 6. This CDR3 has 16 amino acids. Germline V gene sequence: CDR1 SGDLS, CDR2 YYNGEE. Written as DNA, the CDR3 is TGTGCCAGCAGCGTAGAACTAGCGGGAATCAGCAATGAGCAGTTCTTC. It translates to CASSVELAGISNEQFF.

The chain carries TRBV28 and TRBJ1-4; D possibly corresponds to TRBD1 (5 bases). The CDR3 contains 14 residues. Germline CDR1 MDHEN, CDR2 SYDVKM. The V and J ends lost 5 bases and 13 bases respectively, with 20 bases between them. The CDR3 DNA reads TGTGCCAGCAGTATAAAAAACCAGGGTCGGCGACTGTTTTTT. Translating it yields CASSIKNQGRRLFF.

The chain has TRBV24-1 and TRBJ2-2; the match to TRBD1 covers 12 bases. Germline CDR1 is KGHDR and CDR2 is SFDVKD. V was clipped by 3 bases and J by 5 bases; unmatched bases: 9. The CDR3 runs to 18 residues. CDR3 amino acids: CATSDPPGQGARTGELFF. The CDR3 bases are TGTGCCACCAGTGATCCCCCGGGACAGGGGGCGCGTACCGGGGAGCTGTTTTTT.

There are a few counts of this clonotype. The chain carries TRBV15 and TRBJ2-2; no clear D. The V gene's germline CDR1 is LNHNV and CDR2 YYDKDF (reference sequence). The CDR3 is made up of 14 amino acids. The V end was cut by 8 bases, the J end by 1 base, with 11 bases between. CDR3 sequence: CATQEPLNTGELFF. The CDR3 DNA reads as TGTGCCACCCAAGAACCATTGAACACCGGGGAGCTGTTTTTT.

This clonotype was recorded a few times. CDR3: CSVEDRTLTGMNTEAFF. CDR3 nucleotide sequence: TGCAGCGTTGAAGATCGAACCTTGACAGGCATGAACACTGAAGCTTTCTTT. V is TRBV29-1 and J is TRBJ1-1, with D maybe TRBD1 (6 bases). The CDR3 has 17 residues. Trimming took off 0 bases at V and 0 bases at J, with 17 bases between the two ends. The germline V gene has CDR1 SQVTM and CDR2 ANQGSEA.

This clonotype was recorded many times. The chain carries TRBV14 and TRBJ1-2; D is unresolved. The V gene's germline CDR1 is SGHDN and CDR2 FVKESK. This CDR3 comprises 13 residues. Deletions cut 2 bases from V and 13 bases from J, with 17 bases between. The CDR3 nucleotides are TGTGCCAGCAGCCAAAACCCGGAGGGCGCCTGCACCTTC. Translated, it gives CASSQNPEGACTF.

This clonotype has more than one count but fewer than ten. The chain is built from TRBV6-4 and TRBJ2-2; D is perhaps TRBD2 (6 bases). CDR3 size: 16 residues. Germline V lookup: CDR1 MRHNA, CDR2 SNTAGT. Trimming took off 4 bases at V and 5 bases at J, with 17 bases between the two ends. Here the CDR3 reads CASSALPGANTGELFF. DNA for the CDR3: TGTGCCAGCAGTGCTTTACCGGGAGCTAATACCGGGGAGCTGTTTTTT.